Detailed here is one T cell receptor (beta chain). Its antigen remains unknown. This could be a read error, since a much larger clone is one nucleotide away. Here the CDR3 omits its conserved ending phenylalanine or tryptophan, so a read error is the likely source. Newly diagnosed hyperthyroidism, duration under 2 months, in patients aged 18 to 65. Each diagnosis drew on symptoms, thyroxine, TRAb, thyroid ultrasound and orbital computed tomography findings. The source of the sample is a study of T cells in Graves' hyperthyroidism and ophthalmopathy. This CDR3 has 15 residues. The V gene lost 1 base and the J gene lost 1 base, with 11 bases spanning the gap. Per the germline V gene, CDR1 is SGHAT and CDR2 is FQNNGV. Study-wide points: With a median lead of roughly 6.2 months before onset, the model predicted ophthalmopathy. Among thyroid clonotypes expanded above 0.001, most also appeared in blood.

Researchers amplified the TCR beta CDR3 regions from RNA transcripts. Initially, a first-round RT-PCR of the TCR CDR3 employed the HTBI primer set. MiXCR, run by TCRdb on the multiplex PCR reads, gives a single entry per CDR3 protein. The sample records 300,000 to 350,000 distinct CDR3 sequences, roughly 17% being singletons. The TCR was taken from a man aged 25 to 40 with Graves' hyperthyroidism. Sequencing was done on a sample of blood. The chain joins TRBV11-2 to TRBJ2-7, with D maybe TRBD2 (6 bases). The CDR3 loop reads CASSLGWDSSYEQYL. CDR3 nucleotides: TGTGCCAGCAGCTTAGGTTGGGACTCTTCCTACGAGCAGTACCTC.